What follows is one T cell receptor (beta chain) and its context. Its specificity is not known. This CDR3 contains 15 residues. From germline, CDR1 is KGHSH and CDR2 LQKENI. The junction had 6 bases not matched to a gene; V was cut back by 8 bases and J by 1 base. Among the donors, all were healthy bone marrow donors. PCR used 60 Vbeta primers and 13 Jbeta primers. Some clones are missing from TCRdb's copy, which holds only in-frame ones; the method was immunoSEQ multiplex PCR. This table has tens of thousands of clones, around 86% appearing once. The sample belongs to a study of cytomegalovirus exposure and HLA in healthy donors. Study-level points and caveats: A later analysis showed TCR association rates differing by HLA locus, peaking at DRB1 and lowest at HLA-C. Excluded: some indistinguishable V segments such as TRBV6-2 and TRBV6-3. Only CMV serostatus was available as immune exposure information.

What was sequenced was PBMCs. The origin of this receptor is a female donor in good health and CMV-seronegative. The V and J genes are TRBV18 and TRBJ2-2, with 8 bases matching TRBD1. CDR3: CASGQGAENTGELFF. The CDR3 coding sequence is TGTGCCAGCGGCCAGGGGGCGGAGAACACCGGGGAGCTGTTTTTT. Looking up the rest from reference TRBV18 and TRBJ2-2 gives the full variable domain: NAGVMQNPRHLVRRRGQEARLRCSPMKGHSHVYWYRQLPEEGLKFMVYLQKENIIDESGMPKERFSAEFPKEGPSILRIQQVVRGDSAAYFCASGQGAENTGELFFGEGSRLTVL.